Listed below are T cell receptor beta chains from one sample, sequenced in a study of OX40 agonist ivuxolimab in advanced cancers. Produced via immunoSEQ multiplex PCR; TCRdb's table is partial and in-frame only. The data contain tens of thousands of clones, over 70% of them singletons. Material: CD4+ or CD8+ T cells sorted from blood, obtained in a trial of the OX40 agonist ivuxolimab. Every receptor here comes from an adult with an advanced solid tumor such as melanoma, head and neck, liver or kidney cancer. Each CDR3 is given with its conserved first and last residue. Fields, in order: J gene, D gene, clone size, V gene, CDR3 protein, CDR3 DNA. D genes are given only for firm matches. Only part of the rows carry a size: once, few, many, or a class if the clone is expanded.

TRBJ1-4 | - | - | TRBV19 | CASSPMGEKLFF | TGTGCCAGTAGTCCCATGGGTGAAAAACTGTTTTTT
TRBJ1-1 | - | - | TRBV6-6 | CASSIERNTEAFF | TGTGCCAGCAGTATCGAAAGAAACACTGAAGCTTTCTTT
TRBJ2-3 | - | - | TRBV7-2 | CASSLAGWGVDTQYF | TGTGCCAGCAGCTTAGCAGGGTGGGGGGTTGATACGCAGTATTTT
TRBJ2-2 | - | - | TRBV7-3 | CASSLGRDGAGELFF | TGTGCCAGCAGCTTAGGCAGGGACGGAGCCGGGGAGCTGTTTTTT
TRBJ2-7 | - | - | TRBV11-3 | CASSFFGGPEQYF | TGTGCCAGCAGCTTCTTCGGAGGGCCCGAGCAGTACTTC
TRBJ2-6 | - | - | TRBV7-2 | CASSTASAGASSGANVLTF | TGTGCCAGCAGCACAGCGTCGGCAGGGGCGAGCTCTGGGGCCAACGTCCTGACTTTC
TRBJ1-2 | TRBD1 | - | TRBV5-4 | CASSLPGQPGAGDGYTF | TGTGCCAGCAGCCTTCCGGGACAGCCGGGCGCCGGGGATGGCTACACCTTC
TRBJ2-1 | TRBD2 | few | TRBV14 | CASSFTSGAYNEQFF | TGTGCCAGCAGCTTTACTAGCGGGGCTTACAATGAGCAGTTCTTC
TRBJ1-2 | - | - | TRBV9 | CASSVDSGDVNYGYTF | TGTGCCAGCAGCGTAGATTCAGGGGACGTTAACTATGGCTACACCTTC
TRBJ1-2 | - | - | TRBV7-2 | CASSLVRGYTF | TGTGCCAGCAGCTTAGTGCGGGGCTACACCTTC
TRBJ2-7 | - | - | TRBV7-2 | CASSFGGGGYEQYF | TGTGCCAGCAGCTTTGGGGGAGGGGGCTACGAGCAGTACTTC
TRBJ1-2 | - | - | TRBV30 | CAGYGTSYGYTF | TGTGCCGGCTACGGGACTAGCTATGGCTACACCTTC
TRBJ1-5 | TRBD1 | - | TRBV4-1 | CASSHADRGSNQPQHF | TGCGCCAGCAGCCACGCGGACAGGGGCAGCAATCAGCCCCAGCATTTT
TRBJ1-1 | TRBD1 | - | TRBV7-9 | CASTGTGGITEAFF | TGTGCCAGCACGGGGACAGGGGGGATCACTGAAGCTTTCTTT
TRBJ2-3 | - | - | TRBV7-9 | CASSTRETDTQYF | TGTGCCAGCAGCACCCGGGAGACAGATACGCAGTATTTT
TRBJ2-7 | TRBD2 | - | TRBV4-3 | CASSQRSGGSYEQYF | TGCGCCAGCAGCCAAAGGTCGGGAGGCTCCTACGAGCAGTACTTC
TRBJ2-2 | - | - | TRBV6-5 | CASSTQVRELFF | TGTGCCAGCAGTACACAGGTTCGGGAGCTGTTTTTT
TRBJ1-1 | TRBD1 | few | TRBV7-9 | CASSLPGQGAFF | TGTGCCAGCAGCTTGCCGGGACAGGGAGCTTTCTTT
TRBJ1-1 | - | - | TRBV9 | CASSGGGNMNTEAFF | TGTGCCAGCAGCGGGGGTGGGAATATGAACACTGAAGCTTTCTTT
TRBJ2-1 | - | - | TRBV6-5 | CASSSHVGAYNEQFF | TGTGCCAGCAGTTCTCACGTGGGGGCCTACAATGAGCAGTTCTTC
TRBJ1-5 | - | - | TRBV10-2 | CASSEKWDQPQHF | TGCGCCAGCAGTGAGAAGTGGGACCAGCCCCAGCATTTT
TRBJ1-1 | - | - | TRBV6-5 | CASRQTDHTEAFF | TGTGCCAGCAGGCAGACAGATCACACTGAAGCTTTCTTT
TRBJ2-3 | - | - | TRBV7-8 | CASSLVTVSTDTQYF | TGTGCCAGCAGCTTAGTTACGGTGAGCACAGATACGCAGTATTTT